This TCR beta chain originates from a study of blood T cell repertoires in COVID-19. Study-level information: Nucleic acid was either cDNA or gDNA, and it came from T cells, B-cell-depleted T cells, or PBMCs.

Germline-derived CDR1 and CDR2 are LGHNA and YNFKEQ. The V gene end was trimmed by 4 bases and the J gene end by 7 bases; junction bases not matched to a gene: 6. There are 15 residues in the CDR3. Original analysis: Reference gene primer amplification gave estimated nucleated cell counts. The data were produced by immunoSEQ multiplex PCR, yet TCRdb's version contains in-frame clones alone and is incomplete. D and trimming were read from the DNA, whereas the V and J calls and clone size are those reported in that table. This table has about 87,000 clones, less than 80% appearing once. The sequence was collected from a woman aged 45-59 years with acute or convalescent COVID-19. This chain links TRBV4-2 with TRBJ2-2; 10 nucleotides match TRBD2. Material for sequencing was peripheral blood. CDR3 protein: CASSRLAGADGELFF. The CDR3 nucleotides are TGTGCCAGCAGCCGCCTAGCGGGGGCTGACGGGGAGCTGTTTTTT.